One sample yielded the 5 T cell receptor beta chains listed below, sequenced in a study of blood T cell repertoires in COVID-19. Here immunoSEQ multiplex PCR was the method, and the copy in TCRdb shows in-frame clones only, minus some. The table shows under 350,000 clones, with 80% to 90% occurring only once. Sequencing used PBMCs or T cells enriched from blood (not recorded which). These receptors were obtained from a woman in her thirties or forties with acute COVID-19.

The gene calls are TRBV27 and TRBJ2-3; TRBD2 agrees at 9 bases. Germline V gene data show CDR1 as MNHEY and CDR2 as SMNVEV (reference sequence). The trim removed 2 bases at V and 3 bases at J, leaving 12 bases unmatched. CDR3 length: 18 amino acids. CDR3 residues: CASSLPPGSSGSTDTQYF. The CDR3, as DNA: TGTGCCAGCAGTTTACCCCCGGGGAGTAGCGGGAGTACAGATACGCAGTATTTT.

The chain is built from TRBV15 and TRBJ2-6; D possibly corresponds to TRBD2 (5 bases). Germline-derived CDR1 and CDR2 are LNHNV and YYDKDF (reference sequence). The V end was cut by 6 bases, the J end by 0 bases, with 12 bases between. The length of the CDR3 is 16 residues. CDR3 in amino acids: CATSPWRSSGANVLTF. The CDR3, as DNA: TGTGCCACCAGTCCCTGGAGGAGCTCTGGGGCCAACGTCCTGACTTTC.

In nucleotides, the CDR3 is TGTGCCAGCAGTGACAGTAATGAAAAACTGTTTTTT. It specifies CASSDSNEKLFF. The chain has TRBV12-3 or TRBV12-4 and TRBJ1-4, with D possibly matching TRBD1 (5 bases). V lost 5 bases and J lost 4, with 5 bases in between. This CDR3 has 12 residues.

This clone was seen just once. The gene calls are TRBV7-7 and TRBJ2-1; D gene unclear. V was cut by 1 base and J by 9 bases, with 16 bases left in between. CDR1 is SSHAT, CDR2 FNYEAQ, per germline (reference sequence). The CDR3 length is 15 residues. The CDR3 DNA is TGTGCCAGCAGCTTAGGTGGTCTATTTGAACGTGAGCAGTTCTTC. Translating gives CASSLGGLFEREQFF.

The chain carries TRBV9 and TRBJ2-1; D not certain. The CDR3 consists of 14 residues. CDR1 and CDR2 (germline): SGDLS, YYNGEE. Trimming took 0 bases from V and 4 from J, leaving 8 bases between them. The CDR3 DNA follows: TGTGCCAGCAGCGTAGACGTTAGATACAATGAGCAGTTCTTC. This translates into CASSVDVRYNEQFF.